This T cell receptor beta chain was profiled in a study of CD8+ T cells in alopecia areata (dated 2018 in TCRdb). Regarding the complete study: Treated patients were enrolled in an open-label pilot trial of oral tofacitinib at 5 to 10 mg twice daily for moderate-to-severe alopecia areata. Tofacitinib was given for 6 to 18 months, followed by 6 months of follow-up off drug to assess delayed response and recurrence. Disease severity in treated patients was measured with the SALT score, which quantifies the percentage of affected scalp surface area. In both human patients and the C3H/HeJ mouse model, the study applied high-throughput TCRbeta sequencing to look at T cell clonal expansion in alopecia areata. On the human side, TCRbeta sequencing was run on scalp tissue and on sorted CD4+ and CD8+ peripheral blood T cells from healthy controls and from alopecia areata patients with either patchy or totalis/universalis disease. Biopsies were taken from tofacitinib-treated patients at baseline and at 4 and 24 weeks of treatment, and a later scalp biopsy was taken in several of the tofacitinib-treated patients. Clonality in the scalp was compared among normal scalp (n=4), patchy alopecia areata scalp (n=8), and alopecia totalis/universalis scalp (n=8). The RNA source kit depended on sample type: the PAXgene miRNA kit for fixed scalp, the miRNeasy kit for PBMCs, and the RNeasy kit for mouse skin. Amplification of TCRbeta CDR3 regions was done by immunoSEQ multiplex PCR using 35 Vbeta forward primers and 13 Jbeta reverse primers.

A note on this clone: Its antigen is not yet known. The sample holds no much larger clone one base away, and base qualities are not on file.

Overall study results and their limits: Because the treated cohort was small and had only one nonresponder, larger studies are needed to examine links between baseline CD8+ expansion and response. Compared with normal scalp, lesional scalp had higher clonality and more expanded CD8+ clones, particularly in alopecia totalis/universalis, a pattern that suggests antigenic drive. Resident alphabeta T cells in normal human skin are also sequenced, complicating scalp TCR repertoire analysis, unlike mouse skin dominated by gammadelta T cells. Shared TCR sequences between patients were less evident than in mice, which may be partly attributable to HLA diversity in the patient population. Tofacitinib significantly lowered scalp clonality and the number of expanded CD8+ clones among the top 100 scalp clones. During tofacitinib treatment, many expanded lesional clones remained in scalp and blood, and this persistence may partly explain relapse after treatment is stopped.

Trimming takes 0 bases from V and 2 bases from J, and the germline ends sit 10 bases apart. CDR1 SGHVS and CDR2 FQNEAQ were looked up in the germline V gene. Measured from the cysteine to the phenylalanine, the CDR3 is 15 residues long. The sequence is cut down to CDR3 DNA, 45 bases in frame from base 1. The treatment or condition label on this specimen signifies: oral pan-JAK inhibitor, 5-10 mg twice daily. Lesional scalp punch biopsies and peripheral blood were obtained from alopecia areata patients. PBMCs were separated by density centrifugation and stained for CD3, CD4 and CD8, after which CD4+ and CD8+ T cells were sorted on a FACSAria. The method behind the library was the immunoSEQ multiplex PCR assay. To provide template for TCR sequencing, every sample had RNA extracted and reverse transcribed into cDNA. First-strand cDNA was synthesized using SuperScript III with a 2:1 mix of oligo-dT and random hexamers. A synthetic immune receptor repertoire was used to gauge amplification bias, and whatever bias remained was removed computationally. Concerning the study's data processing: Raw reads were preprocessed for error removal, and CDR3 was defined according to IMGT conventions as running from the conserved cysteine to phenylalanine. Clonality was calculated as 1 minus Shannon entropy normalized by log2 of the number of productive unique TCRs. Whether scalp clones were CD4 or CD8 was inferred by matching scalp TCRbeta sequences against CD4 and CD8 repertoires sorted from blood. Drawn from immuneACCESS, this table holds only the in-frame rearrangements with V and J called that TCRdb kept. Clones are partly lost; checked studies trace under half to an unresolved V gene and leave the rest unexplained. The V and J calls and clone size come from that table; D and trimming were worked out from the DNA. This sample lists some 190,000 clones; approximately 51% were detected once. Of the sample, around a tenth falls within the top ten clones.

Sequencing used CD8+ T cells sorted from blood, obtained at approximately week 51, from a patient treated with tofacitinib. The V and J segments used are TRBV7-8 and TRBJ2-5, and perhaps TRBD2 as D gene, on 6 matching bases. This receptor was identified in a human donor with alopecia areata. The CDR3 reads CASSLAGGAQETQYF. The DNA reads as follows: TGTGCCAGCAGCTTAGCGGGGGGTGCGCAAGAGACCCAGTACTTC.